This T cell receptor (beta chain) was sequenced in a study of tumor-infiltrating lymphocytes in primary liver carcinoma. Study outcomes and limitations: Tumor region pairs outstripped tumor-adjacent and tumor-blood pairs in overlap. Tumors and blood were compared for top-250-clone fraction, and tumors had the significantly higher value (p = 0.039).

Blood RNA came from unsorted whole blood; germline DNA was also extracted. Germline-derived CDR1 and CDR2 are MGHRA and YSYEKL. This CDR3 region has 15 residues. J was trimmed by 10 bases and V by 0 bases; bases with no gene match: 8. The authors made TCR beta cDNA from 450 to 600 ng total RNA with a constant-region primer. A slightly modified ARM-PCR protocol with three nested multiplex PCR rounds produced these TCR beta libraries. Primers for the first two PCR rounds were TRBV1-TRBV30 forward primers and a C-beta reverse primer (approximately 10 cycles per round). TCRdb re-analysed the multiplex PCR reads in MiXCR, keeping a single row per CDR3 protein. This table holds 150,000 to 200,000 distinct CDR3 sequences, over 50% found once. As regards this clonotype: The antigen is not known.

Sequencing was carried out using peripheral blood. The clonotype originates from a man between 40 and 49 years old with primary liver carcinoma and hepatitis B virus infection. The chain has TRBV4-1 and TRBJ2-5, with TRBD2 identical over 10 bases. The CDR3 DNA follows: TGCGCCAGCAGCCAAGAGGGACTAGCGCCCCGAGACCAGTACTTC. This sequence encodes CASSQEGLAPRDQYF.